Each of the 32 T cell receptor beta chains below was sequenced from the same sample in a study of blood T cell repertoires in COVID-19. Some clones are missing from TCRdb's copy, which holds only in-frame ones; the method was immunoSEQ multiplex PCR. The table records some 180,000 clones, about 76% of them present only once. The material sequenced was peripheral blood. Receptors were obtained from a woman between 45 and 60 years old with active or convalescent COVID-19.

The rearrangement joins TRBV19 to TRBJ1-6, with TRBD1 matching 7 bases. The V segment lost 3 bases and the J segment 6 bases; nucleotides outside the gene matches: 8. This CDR3 comprises 16 residues. Germline values: CDR1 LNHDA, CDR2 SQIVND (reference sequence). In DNA, the CDR3 is TGTGCCAGTAGTATTAAGGGGGCCGGGTTTAATTCACCCCTCCACTTT. It encodes CASSIKGAGFNSPLHF.

The J gene is TRBJ1-1, the V gene TRBV18; 11 bases align to TRBD1. CDR1 is KGHSH and CDR2 is LQKENI in the germline V gene. The CDR3 sequence is 18 residues long. Trimming removed 2 bases from V and 1 base from J; junction bases left unmatched: 9. CDR3 protein: CASSPGIGTGGKNTEAFF. CDR3 nucleotide sequence: TGTGCCAGCTCACCAGGCATCGGGACAGGGGGTAAGAACACTGAAGCTTTCTTT.

V and J are TRBV30 and TRBJ1-2, with 7 bases that match TRBD1. The V segment lost 6 bases and the J segment 3 bases; nucleotides outside the gene matches: 4. There are 12 residues in the CDR3. Germline-derived CDR1 and CDR2 are GTSNPN and SVGIG (reference sequence). Written as DNA, the CDR3 is TGTGCCTGCCACAGGGGTCACTATGGCTACACCTTC. Translation gives CACHRGHYGYTF.

This clone was seen a single time. V gene TRBV7-9 combines with J gene TRBJ1-2; 7 positions match TRBD1. There are 14 residues in the CDR3. With 8 bases clipped from V and 1 base from J, the junction kept 7 bases outside the gene matches. Germline CDR1 and CDR2: SEHNR and FQNEAQ (reference sequence). The CDR3 DNA reads TGTGCCAGCCGAGACAGGGACCTTAACTATGGCTACACCTTC. Its translation is CASRDRDLNYGYTF.

DNA for the CDR3: TGTGCCATCAGGGAATCTCCTAGATACTATAATTCACCCCTCCACTTT. It is translated as CAIRESPRYYNSPLHF. The chain couples TRBV10-3 to TRBJ1-6; no clear D gene. Germline CDR1 and CDR2: ENHRY and SYGVKD. V lost 6 bases, J lost 3 bases, and 15 bases lay in between. The CDR3 is 16 residues long.

CDR3 region: CASSQDGLGGLEQYF. The CDR3 DNA reads as TGCGCCAGCAGCCAAGATGGACTAGGGGGACTCGAGCAGTACTTC. V usage is TRBV4-3 and J usage is TRBJ2-7; possible D gene TRBD2, 7 bases. Trimming stripped 0 bases from V and 6 bases from J, with 15 bases between. The CDR3 is made up of 15 amino acids. Germline-derived CDR1 and CDR2 are LGHNA and YSLEER.

The chain uses TRBV6-5 and TRBJ2-1, with 8 nucleotides matching TRBD1. The CDR3 runs 15 residues. J was trimmed by 6 bases and V by 0 bases; bases with no gene match: 4. The V gene's germline CDR1 is MNHEY and CDR2 SVGAGI. This CDR3 reads CASSYSQGAPNEQFF. The CDR3, as DNA: TGTGCCAGCAGTTACTCCCAGGGGGCGCCCAATGAGCAGTTCTTC.

The CDR3 DNA sequence: TGCAGTGCTAGTATCGGGGGAGGGAGCAATCAGCCCCAGCATTTT. Its protein product is CSASIGGGSNQPQHF. The rearrangement joins TRBV20-1 to TRBJ1-5, with a weak D call TRBD1 (5 bases). The CDR3 is 15 residues long. The V end was cut by 3 bases, the J end by 1 base, with 13 bases between. CDR1 is DFQATT and CDR2 is SNEGSKA in the germline V gene (reference sequence).

In regard to this clone: A far larger clone is just one base off, so this is likely a read error. The chain couples TRBV9 to TRBJ1-2; 7 bases agree with TRBD1. The CDR3 covers 13 residues. Unmatched junction bases numbered 1, after V lost 4 bases and J lost 1 base. Germline V lookup: CDR1 SGDLS, CDR2 YYNGEE. This chain's CDR3 is CASSRDSNYGYTF. Here the CDR3 DNA reads TGTGCCAGCAGCCGGGACAGTAACTATGGCTACACCTTC.

The V and J genes are TRBV3-1 (or the pseudogene TRBV3-2) and TRBJ2-1; 10 bases agree with TRBD2. V trimming: 4 bases; J trimming: 3 bases; junction bases outside the gene matches: 6. The CDR3 runs 16 residues. CDR1 and CDR2 (germline): LGHDT, YNNKEL (reference sequence). The CDR3 sequence: CASSLLAGAVYNEQFF. The CDR3 region has the DNA TGTGCCAGCAGCCTTCTAGCGGGGGCTGTCTACAATGAGCAGTTCTTC.

The table lists this clone with a few counts. The same CDR3 also results from other DNA sequences found in this sample. The gene calls are TRBV18 and TRBJ1-3, with 10 bases identical to TRBD1. Trimming at V came to 2 bases and at J to 0 bases, leaving 1 base not matched to a gene. The germline V gene has CDR1 KGHSH and CDR2 LQKENI. This CDR3 comprises 16 residues. CDR3 in amino acids: CASSPRQGASGNTIYF. CDR3 bases: TGTGCCAGCTCACCAAGACAGGGGGCCTCTGGAAACACCATATATTTT.

The chain has TRBV7-2 and TRBJ2-2, with TRBD1 matching over 7 bases. V lost 0 bases, J lost 6 bases, and 7 bases stayed unmatched. This CDR3 has 16 amino acids. CDR1 is SGHTA and CDR2 is FQGNSA in the germline V gene. CDR3 DNA sequence: TGTGCCAGCAGCTTAGCGGGGACAGTTTTTCCCGGGGAGCTGTTTTTT. It specifies CASSLAGTVFPGELFF.

This rearrangement joins TRBV5-1 to TRBJ2-7, with TRBD1 matching 12 bases. This CDR3 has 19 amino acids. The trim removed 5 bases at V and 0 bases at J, leaving 15 bases unmatched. Germline-derived CDR1 and CDR2 are SGHRS and YFSETQ. The CDR3 spells CASSFNPGQGAISSYEQYF. The CDR3 DNA reads TGCGCCAGCAGTTTCAACCCGGGACAGGGGGCCATTAGCTCCTACGAGCAGTACTTC.

This clone was counted between two and nine times. The rearrangement uses TRBV7-9 and TRBJ1-6; 8 nucleotides align to TRBD1. The germline V gene encodes CDR1 SEHNR and CDR2 FQNEAQ (reference sequence). The junction had 7 bases not matched to a gene; V was cut back by 5 bases and J by 10 bases. CDR3 length: 14 amino acids. In DNA form, the CDR3 reads TGTGCCAGCAGCCCCGACAGGGGATTGTCACCCCTCCACTTT. This sequence encodes CASSPDRGLSPLHF.

This clone was recorded only once. This rearrangement joins TRBV25-1 to TRBJ1-2, with D maybe TRBD1 (5 bases). From germline, CDR1 is MGHDK and CDR2 SYGVNS. This CDR3 is built from 12 residues. V was trimmed by 2 bases and J by 5 bases, leaving 6 bases between them. CDR3: CASSETGYGYTF. The CDR3 DNA is TGTGCCAGCAGTGAAACAGGTTATGGCTACACCTTC.

The chain couples TRBV7-8 to TRBJ1-6, with a possible D match to TRBD1 (6 bases). CDR1 and CDR2 (germline): SGHVS, FQNEAQ. This CDR3 is 15 amino acids long. The ends were cut back, 5 bases at V and 7 bases at J, with 15 bases in the middle. CDR3 sequence (DNA): TGTGCCAGCAGCCAGGAAGGGACACCGAATTCACCCCTCCACTTT. Protein sequence: CASSQEGTPNSPLHF.

This clone was detected only a few times. The genes are TRBV5-1 and TRBJ1-1, with 11 bases matching TRBD1. Germline CDR1 is SGHRS and CDR2 is YFSETQ. CDR3 length equals 16 residues. V trimming: 4 bases; J trimming: 3 bases; junction bases outside the gene matches: 8. CDR3 protein: CASSIRTGGRDTEAFF. CDR3 nucleotide sequence: TGCGCCAGCAGCATTCGGACAGGGGGCCGGGACACTGAAGCTTTCTTT.

This chain links TRBV3-1 (or the pseudogene TRBV3-2) with TRBJ2-1, with TRBD2 as a possible D gene (6 bases). The V gene's germline CDR1 is LGHDT and CDR2 YNNKEL (reference sequence). Trimming removed 1 base from V and 10 bases from J, with 11 bases in between. The CDR3 is made up of 13 amino acids. The CDR3 DNA follows: TGTGCCAGCAGCCAAGGGCTAGCGAGAGAGCAGTTCTTC. Translating it yields CASSQGLAREQFF.

The J gene is TRBJ2-3, the V gene TRBV7-2, with unresolved D. The germline V and J ends were trimmed by 2 bases and 0 bases, with 18 bases remaining between them. This CDR3 has 18 amino acids. Germline loops: CDR1 SGHTA, CDR2 FQGNSA. This chain's CDR3 is CASSLSPPTGFSTDTQYF. The CDR3 region has the DNA TGTGCCAGCAGCTTATCCCCTCCGACCGGGTTTAGCACAGATACGCAGTATTTT.

This clone was picked up many times. The chain couples TRBV7-2 to TRBJ2-7; the match to TRBD2 covers 9 bases. V lost 5 bases, J lost 7 bases, and 9 bases stayed unmatched. The CDR3 consists of 14 residues. The germline V gene encodes CDR1 SGHTA and CDR2 FQGNSA. DNA of the CDR3: TGTGCCAGCAGCCTGACTAGCGGATCCTCGGAGCAGTACTTC. Protein: CASSLTSGSSEQYF.

There are a few counts of this clone. This chain joins TRBV7-8 and TRBJ1-1; D ambiguous. The CDR3 spans 14 residues. Trimming removed 5 bases from V and 4 bases from J, with 14 bases in between. The germline CDR1 and CDR2 sequences are SGHVS and FQNEAQ. CDR3 sequence reads: CASSTENVGTEAFF. The CDR3 DNA follows: TGTGCCAGCAGCACCGAGAATGTCGGCACTGAAGCTTTCTTT.

This rearrangement joins TRBV9 to TRBJ2-1; 14 bases line up with TRBD2. V lost 0 bases and J lost 6; bases outside the gene matches: 5. The CDR3 has 17 residues. The germline V gene encodes CDR1 SGDLS and CDR2 YYNGEE. CDR3 loop: CASSVDYGTSGGNEQFF. In nucleotides, the CDR3 is TGTGCCAGCAGCGTAGATTATGGGACTAGCGGGGGCAATGAGCAGTTCTTC.

This chain uses TRBV10-3 with TRBJ1-6; 12 nucleotides line up with TRBD1. The CDR3 is made up of 17 amino acids. V lost 0 bases and J lost 10; bases outside the gene matches: 7. CDR1 is ENHRY and CDR2 is SYGVKD in the germline V gene. DNA of the CDR3: TGTGCCATCAGTGAGTCAATTGGGACAGGGGGCTTGTCACCCCTCCACTTT. Translated, it gives CAISESIGTGGLSPLHF.

The chain combines TRBV4-1 with TRBJ2-5; 9 bases line up with TRBD2. The V gene's germline CDR1 is MGHRA and CDR2 YSYEKL. The CDR3 is 17 residues long. V lost 0 bases and J lost 1; bases outside the gene matches: 6. The CDR3 is CASSQDQSGGLQETQYF. DNA for the CDR3: TGCGCCAGCAGCCAAGATCAAAGCGGGGGGCTCCAAGAGACCCAGTACTTC.

The J gene is TRBJ1-1, the V gene TRBV9, with D perhaps matching TRBD1 (6 bases). CDR3 length: 14 amino acids. V lost 0 bases to trimming and J lost 6 bases, with 12 bases between them. Per germline, CDR1 SGDLS and CDR2 YYNGEE. CDR3 in amino acids: CASSVGGGQAEAFF. CDR3 nucleotides: TGTGCCAGCAGCGTAGGCGGGGGGCAGGCTGAAGCTTTCTTT. Together with reference TRBV9 and TRBJ1-1, the CDR3 gives the full variable domain: DSGVTQTPKHLITATGQRVTLRCSPRSGDLSVYWYQQSLDQGLQFLIQYYNGEERAKGNILERFSAQQFPDLHSELNLSSLELGDSALYFCASSVGGGQAEAFFGQGTRLTVV.

This clone was found a few times. The rearrangement links TRBV7-2 to TRBJ1-1; 11 bases line up with TRBD1. The CDR3 is made up of 15 amino acids. CDR1 and CDR2 from the germline V gene are SGHTA and FQGNSA. The trim removed 6 bases at V and 5 bases at J, leaving 8 bases unmatched. The CDR3 coding sequence is TGTGCCAGCAGGAATCGCGGACAGGGGGCGACTGAAGCTTTCTTT. Translating it yields CASRNRGQGATEAFF.

Ten or more counts support this clone. The chain joins TRBV6-5 to TRBJ1-6; perhaps TRBD1 as D (5 bases). The CDR3 spans 15 residues. Trimming took 4 bases from V and 5 from J, leaving 12 bases between them. Germline CDR1 reads MNHEY; CDR2 reads SVGAGI. CDR3: CASSLGPPDNSPLHF. The CDR3 nucleotides are TGTGCCAGCAGTTTGGGGCCCCCGGATAATTCACCCCTCCACTTT.

This chain links TRBV18 with TRBJ2-7; D ambiguous. Per the germline V gene, CDR1 is KGHSH and CDR2 is LQKENI. Trimming stripped 3 bases from V and 2 bases from J, with 8 bases between. CDR3 size: 13 residues. The CDR3 sequence: CASSPAKAYEQYF. The CDR3 bases are TGTGCCAGCTCACCGGCCAAAGCCTACGAGCAGTACTTC.

The gene calls are TRBV7-2 and TRBJ2-1; the D gene is possibly TRBD2 (7 bases). V gave up 2 bases and J gave up 2 bases, with 22 bases separating them. The CDR3 is 19 residues long. CDR1 and CDR2 from the germline V gene are SGHTA and FQGNSA. CDR3 bases: TGTGCCAGCAGCTTAAGATTGATGGGGGGGGGACATACCTACAATGAGCAGTTCTTC. As protein: CASSLRLMGGGHTYNEQFF.

This clone was detected once. The chain is built from TRBV11-2 and TRBJ2-5, with 8 bases matching TRBD1. J gave up 4 bases and V 5 bases, and 9 bases lay outside the gene matches. Germline assignment: CDR1 SGHAT and CDR2 FQNNGV. CDR3 size: 15 residues. CDR3 in DNA: TGTGCCAGCAGCCCCATGGCCCAGGGGGCAGAGACCCAGTACTTC. Amino acid sequence: CASSPMAQGAETQYF. The whole variable domain, remainder taken from reference TRBV11-2 and TRBJ2-5, is EAGVAQSPRYKIIEKRQSVAFWCNPISGHATLYWYQQILGQGPKLLIQFQNNGVVDDSQLPKDRFSAERLKGVDSTLKIQPAKLEDSAVYLCASSPMAQGAETQYFGPGTRLLVL.

The V gene is TRBV2, the J gene TRBJ1-1; D gene ambiguous. The CDR3 extends over 14 amino acids. CDR1 is SNHLY and CDR2 is FYNNEI in the germline V gene. V was cut by 2 bases and J by 8 bases, with 15 bases left in between. CDR3 in amino acids: CASSETPSGSEAFF. Here the CDR3 DNA reads TGTGCCAGCAGTGAAACTCCATCCGGGTCCGAAGCTTTCTTT.

The CDR3 protein is CASSYEGLGQGNTGELFF. The CDR3 nucleotides read TGTGCCAGCAGTTACGAAGGGTTAGGACAGGGGAACACCGGGGAGCTGTTTTTT. The chain links TRBV6-2 or TRBV6-3 to TRBJ2-2; 8 bases fit TRBD1. The ends lost 2 bases at V and 1 base at J; junction bases unmatched: 9. The CDR3 runs 18 residues. Per the germline V gene, CDR1 is MNHEY and CDR2 is SVGEGT.